These T cell receptor beta chains were read from a single sample in a study of T cell responses to AZD1222 COVID-19 vaccine. Using immunoSEQ multiplex PCR, the repertoire was profiled, and TCRdb retains in-frame clones only, with some absent. The table records 60,000 or so clones, approximately 80% of them present only once. This material consisted of peripheral blood, taken on day 0 of AZD1222 vaccination. The receptors were sampled from an adult in good health. CDR3s include the opening cysteine and the closing phenylalanine or tryptophan.

V: TRBV3-1/TRBV3-2
J: TRBJ2-1
CDR3: CASSQDPGLAGGTNEQFF

V: TRBV5-1
J: TRBJ2-2
CDR3: CASSPGQEPGELFF

V: TRBV6-2/TRBV6-3
J: TRBJ2-3
CDR3: CASSYPQGGRADTQYF

V: TRBV7-9
J: TRBJ2-7
CDR3: CASSHEYSGRPYEQYF

V: TRBV2
J: TRBJ2-1
CDR3: CASRPTSGSYNEQFF

V: TRBV6-5
J: TRBJ1-3
CDR3: CASSYSRVHSGNTIYF

V: TRBV6-1
J: TRBJ1-1
CDR3: CASSEALQRKTEAFF

V: TRBV6-5
J: TRBJ2-1
CDR3: CASSRARGIDEQFF

V: TRBV18
J: TRBJ1-6
CDR3: CASSPAASPLHF

V: TRBV3-1/TRBV3-2
J: TRBJ2-1
CDR3: CASSFNQEQFF

V: TRBV3-1/TRBV3-2
J: TRBJ1-2
CDR3: CASSRSAGSYGYTF

V: TRBV6-5
J: TRBJ2-2
CDR3: CASRKDRDTGELFF

V: TRBV21-1
J: TRBJ2-4
CDR3: CASSKEPSGGQIAKNIQYF

V: TRBV30
J: TRBJ1-5
CDR3: CAWSLGAGQPQHF

V: TRBV7-6
J: TRBJ1-3
CDR3: CASSLGGGGALSGNTIYF

V: TRBV9
J: TRBJ1-2
CDR3: CASSLQGAGYTF

V: TRBV9
J: TRBJ2-1
CDR3: CASSVFEGGPIYNEQFF

V: TRBV5-1
J: TRBJ1-1
CDR3: CASSSTGGAVEAFF

V: TRBV6-9
J: TRBJ2-7
CDR3: CATGLAEFKTYEQYF

V: TRBV7-2
J: TRBJ1-3
CDR3: CASSLEAPPGNTIYF

V: TRBV10-2
J: TRBJ2-7
CDR3: CATAPGTEIYEQYF

V: TRBV5-4
J: TRBJ1-1
CDR3: CASSLNSQGPTEAFF

V: TRBV6-4
J: TRBJ1-1
CDR3: CASSEAQGGYEFF

V: TRBV24-1
J: TRBJ1-5
CDR3: CATSEAQTGGNQPQHF

V: TRBV7-2
J: TRBJ1-3
CDR3: CASSLRTATSGNTIYF

V: TRBV6-2/TRBV6-3
J: TRBJ2-7
CDR3: CASSYSASYEQYF

V: TRBV28
J: TRBJ2-1
CDR3: CASSLGRGRAVLNEQFF

V: TRBV18
J: TRBJ1-5
CDR3: CASSPDREQPQHF

V: TRBV19
J: TRBJ1-3
CDR3: CASSTRQGSGNTIYF

V: TRBV29-1
J: TRBJ2-1
CDR3: CSVVRREVYNEQFF

V: TRBV5-1
J: TRBJ2-7
CDR3: CASSLVASGSYEQYF

V: TRBV7-9
J: TRBJ1-1
CDR3: CASSPRGGTPDLLNTEAFF

V: TRBV5-1
J: TRBJ1-1
CDR3: CASSFYTGGTEAFF

V: TRBV9
J: TRBJ1-6
CDR3: CASSVDPGDSPLHF

V: TRBV5-1
J: TRBJ1-2
CDR3: CASSLEGVYGYTF

V: TRBV15
J: TRBJ2-1
CDR3: CATSRLPGLGSNNEQFF

V: TRBV6-1
J: TRBJ2-3
CDR3: CASSDPNTDTQYF

V: TRBV2
J: TRBJ1-1
CDR3: CASSEAEYLAFF

V: TRBV6-6
J: TRBJ1-4
CDR3: CASSYSGGFNEKLFF

V: TRBV7-2
J: TRBJ1-1
CDR3: CASSLAGFTEAFF

V: TRBV2
J: TRBJ1-5
CDR3: CASSEAPLPQHF

V: TRBV11-3
J: TRBJ1-1
CDR3: CASSRGGGEAFF

V: TRBV7-3
J: TRBJ1-1
CDR3: CASSQNGAGNTEAFF

V: TRBV6-2/TRBV6-3
J: TRBJ2-7
CDR3: CASSLTLTAGWEEQYF

V: TRBV28
J: TRBJ2-1
CDR3: CASGNPSSLVTDEQFF

V: TRBV27
J: TRBJ1-1
CDR3: CASSSKTGARGAFF

V: TRBV6-5
J: TRBJ1-4
CDR3: CASSYSSPATNEKLFF

V: TRBV5-5
J: TRBJ1-1
CDR3: CASSSLGQNTEAFF

V: TRBV5-5
J: TRBJ2-4
CDR3: CASSLGAGAKNIQYF

V: TRBV11-3
J: TRBJ2-7
CDR3: CASSLDGGTYEQYF

V: TRBV29-1
J: TRBJ1-5
CDR3: CSADGQGSNQPQHF

V: TRBV4-2
J: TRBJ1-2
CDR3: CASSQYDGDTNYGYTF

V: TRBV6-5
J: TRBJ1-1
CDR3: CASSSNFRSKTEAFF

V: TRBV25-1
J: TRBJ2-3
CDR3: CASSRPLDTQYF